The 11 T cell receptor beta chains presented below share a single source sample, sequenced in a study of human T cells and chemical hapten exposure. MiXCR, applied by TCRdb to the RACE reads, yields one record per CDR3 protein. The profile shows 300,000 to 450,000 distinct CDR3 sequences, approximately 5% of them singletons. Stated time point: pre-sensitization, week 0. Treatment denoted: therapeutic diphenylcyclopropenone sensitization with weekly scalp DPC. Material: whole blood, obtained in connection with sensitization to the hapten diphenylcyclopropenone (DPC). The receptors here all came from a woman aged 18-35 years with alopecia areata. Some clones in this sample may be carry-over from other donors' samples.

The genes are TRBV29-1 and TRBJ2-1; D is perhaps TRBD1 (7 bases). Germline-derived CDR1 and CDR2 are SQVTM and ANQGSEA. The V end lost 6 bases, the J end lost 6 bases, and 21 bases lay between the germline ends. CDR3 size: 15 residues. CDR3 sequence (DNA): TGCAGCGTCGGGGGTCCCGGGACAGCCTTCAATGAGCAGTTCTTC. This translates into CSVGGPGTAFNEQFF.

This clonotype was detected a few times. The chain employs TRBV14 and TRBJ2-3; TRBD2 might be the D (5 bases). Trimming took 8 bases from V and 1 from J, leaving 10 bases between them. The CDR3 loop spans 13 amino acids. CDR1 and CDR2 (germline): SGHDN, FVKESK. The CDR3 protein is CASQDWGTDTQYF. For the CDR3, the DNA is TGTGCCAGCCAGGACTGGGGCACAGATACGCAGTATTTT.

This clonotype was detected a few times. The rearrangement uses TRBV9 and TRBJ2-3; 7 bases align to TRBD2. The CDR3 extends over 16 amino acids. Losses at the gene ends were 2 bases for V and 0 bases for J; bases not matched to a gene: 6. The germline V gene encodes CDR1 SGDLS and CDR2 YYNGEE. CDR3 DNA sequence: TGTGCCAGCAGCGTCTCTAGCGGCATAAGCACAGATACGCAGTATTTT. Amino acid sequence: CASSVSSGISTDTQYF.

The chain carries TRBV20-1 and TRBJ1-1; TRBD1 matches 7 bases. Trimming removed 3 bases from V and 1 base from J; junction bases left unmatched: 5. CDR3 length equals 14 residues. Germline CDR1 DFQATT, CDR2 SNEGSKA (reference sequence). The CDR3 bases are TGCAGTGCTAGGGCCCGGGACAGGAACACTGAAGCTTTCTTT. Encoded protein: CSARARDRNTEAFF.

This clonotype was counted many times. This chain joins TRBV24-1 and TRBJ2-2; D tentatively fits TRBD1 or TRBD2 (5 bases each). CDR3 size: 15 residues. V lost 9 bases to trimming and J lost 2 bases, with 15 bases between them. Germline V gene data show CDR1 as KGHDR and CDR2 as SFDVKD. The CDR3 coding sequence is TGTGCCACCCGGGGCGGCAGGGTCAACACCGGGGAGCTGTTTTTT. It encodes CATRGGRVNTGELFF.

This clonotype was observed a few times. The CDR3: CASRSETGAPYTF. The CDR3 DNA reads as TGTGCCAGCCGCTCCGAGACAGGGGCCCCCTACACCTTC. The chain links TRBV12-3 or TRBV12-4 to TRBJ1-2; 8 positions match TRBD1. J was trimmed by 10 bases and V by 8 bases; bases with no gene match: 12. The CDR3 has 13 residues.

In its sample, this clonotype was seen many times. The chain uses TRBV7-2 and TRBJ2-3; 10 bases are shared with TRBD2. The V gene's germline CDR1 is SGHTA and CDR2 FQGNSA. J lost 0 bases, V lost 2 bases, and 5 bases had no gene match. This CDR3 is built from 17 residues. In nucleotides, the CDR3 is TGTGCCAGCAGCTTACGGGGACTAGCGCTTAGCACAGATACGCAGTATTTT. Protein: CASSLRGLALSTDTQYF.

The rearrangement links TRBV18 to TRBJ2-7; possible D gene TRBD1, 5 bases. Trimming took off 2 bases at V and 6 bases at J, with 14 bases between the two ends. The CDR3 consists of 14 residues. Germline CDR1 KGHSH, CDR2 LQKENI. CDR3 nucleotide sequence: TGTGCCAGCTCACCAGGGTACCAGGGTCGCGAGCAGTACTTC. Protein: CASSPGYQGREQYF. The full variable domain, completed using reference TRBV18 and TRBJ2-7, is NAGVMQNPRHLVRRRGQEARLRCSPMKGHSHVYWYRQLPEEGLKFMVYLQKENIIDESGMPKERFSAEFPKEGPSILRIQQVVRGDSAAYFCASSPGYQGREQYFGPGTRLTVT.

This clonotype appeared many times. The chain employs TRBV5-6 and TRBJ1-1; a possible D gene is TRBD1 (5 bases). Per germline, CDR1 SGHDT and CDR2 YYEEEE. The CDR3 consists of 14 residues. Trimming pared 2 bases from V and 3 bases from J, leaving 11 bases between. The CDR3 region has the DNA TGTGCCAGCAGCTTCCAGGGTTACTACACTGAAGCTTTCTTT. As protein: CASSFQGYYTEAFF.

This clonotype was counted many times. CDR3 protein: CASSLQLNTEAFF. CDR3 DNA sequence: TGTGCCAGCAGCCTCCAGTTGAACACTGAAGCTTTCTTT. The chain is built from TRBV27 and TRBJ1-1; D is undetermined. The germline CDR1 and CDR2 sequences are MNHEY and SMNVEV (reference sequence). Between the trimmed V and J ends, which lost 6 bases and 0 bases, there was a span of 8 bases. CDR3 length: 13 amino acids.

This clonotype was counted between two and nine times. This sequence joins TRBV5-1 and TRBJ1-1; D is possibly TRBD1 (5 bases). V lost 1 base, J lost 0 bases, and 10 bases lay in between. This CDR3 has 15 residues. Germline loops: CDR1 SGHRS, CDR2 YFSETQ. The CDR3 region is CASSLSPGLNTEAFF. Written as DNA, the CDR3 is TGCGCCAGCAGCTTGTCTCCGGGACTGAACACTGAAGCTTTCTTT.